Reported below is one T cell receptor beta chain. The germline V gene encodes CDR1 SGHDT and CDR2 YYEEEE. This CDR3 is 14 amino acids long. With 6 bases clipped from V and 4 bases from J, the junction kept 8 bases outside the gene matches. This record comes from a study of blood T cell repertoires in COVID-19. Produced via immunoSEQ multiplex PCR; TCRdb's table is partial and in-frame only. The table lists fewer than 350,000 clones, approximately 87% of them singletons. V is TRBV5-6 and J is TRBJ2-7; 9 nucleotides agree with TRBD1. What was sequenced was peripheral blood. This TCR came from a woman in her 30s with COVID-19, enrolled during active disease. The chain's CDR3 is CASNTGTGLYEQYF. The CDR3 nucleotides are TGTGCCAGCAACACCGGGACAGGGCTATACGAGCAGTACTTC.